This T cell receptor (beta chain) was sequenced for a study of CDR3 diversity in severe acne (dated by TCRdb to about 2019). Reading the germline V gene (reference sequence) gives CDR1 LNHDA and CDR2 SQIVND. The CDR3 numbers 13 residues from cysteine through phenylalanine. The read is trimmed to its CDR3 DNA, 39 bases read in frame from base 1. At the junction V is shortened by 7 bases and J by 5 bases, with 11 bases in between. The table lists this clonotype with a count of one. Its antigen is unknown. Per-base qualities were not stored, and no clone one base away is much larger. A single read makes a weak case. Libraries were constructed by PCR. TCRdb lists the instrument as Illumina HiSeq 2000. TCRdb reanalyzed the raw reads on its own, using fastp at Q25 for trimming and MiXCR for clone calling, and kept in-frame beta chains. Each record represents a unique CDR3 protein, reported with the most common genes and DNA among its rows. This sample comprises approximately 90,000 distinct CDR3 sequences, under 55% of them detected only once. The ten largest clonotypes hold around 10% of the sample.

This receptor chain uses TRBV19 and TRBJ2-2; a tentative D match to TRBD1 spans 5 bases. Sequenced material: blood. The TCR comes from a male donor with severe acne vulgaris. The bases are TGTGCCAGTACCATCTGGACAACCGGGGAGCTGTTTTTT. The resulting protein is CASTIWTTGELFF.